This paragraph reports one T cell receptor beta chain. Sequencing used immunoSEQ v3. Repertoires were generated with immunoSEQ multiplex PCR, while TCRdb's copy carries only in-frame clones and drops some. The table has 50,000 to 60,000 clones, just over 70% seen once. The data derive from a study of TIL therapy for anti-PD-1-resistant metastatic lung cancer. Time point noted: pre-treatment sample, taken before nivolumab and TIL therapy. Most excised metastases sampled were pleural nodules or supraclavicular lymph nodes. The length of the CDR3 is 13 residues. The V and J ends lost 7 bases and 1 base respectively, with 10 bases between them. The germline V gene has CDR1 LNHDA and CDR2 SQIVND (reference sequence).

The sequence came from a person between 30 and 80 years old with non-small cell lung cancer. The chain couples TRBV19 to TRBJ1-1; D call uncertain. Sample: tumor tissue, taken at baseline. CDR3 protein: CASTRAGNTEAFF. In nucleotides, the CDR3 is TGTGCCAGTACAAGAGCTGGGAACACTGAAGCTTTCTTT.